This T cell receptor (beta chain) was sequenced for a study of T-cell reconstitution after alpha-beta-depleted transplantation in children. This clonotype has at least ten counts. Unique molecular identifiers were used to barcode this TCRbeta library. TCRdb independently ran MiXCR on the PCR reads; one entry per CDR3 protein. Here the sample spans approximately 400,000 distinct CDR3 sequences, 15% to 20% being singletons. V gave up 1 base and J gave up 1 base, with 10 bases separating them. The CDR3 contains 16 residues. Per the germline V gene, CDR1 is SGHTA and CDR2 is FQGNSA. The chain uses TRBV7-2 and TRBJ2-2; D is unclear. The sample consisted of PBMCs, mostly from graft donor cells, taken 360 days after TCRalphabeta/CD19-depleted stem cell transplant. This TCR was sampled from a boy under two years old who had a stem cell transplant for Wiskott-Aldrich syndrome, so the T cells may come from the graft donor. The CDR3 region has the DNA TGTGCCAGCAGCTTAGTGTCCCGGCGGAACACCGGGGAGCTGTTTTTT. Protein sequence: CASSLVSRRNTGELFF.